This entry lists 4 T cell receptor beta chains sequenced from one sample in a study of T cells after posttransplantation cyclophosphamide. The repertoire was sequenced with immunoSEQ multiplex PCR; TCRdb's copy has only in-frame clones and lacks some. The repertoire holds a few thousand clones, with roughly 87% as singletons. Control samples came 1 year after myeloablative marrow transplants with methotrexate plus calcineurin inhibitor. Sequenced material: PBMCs, taken after an allogeneic stem cell transplant with a calcineurin inhibitor and methotrexate. The receptors derive from a male patient aged 35-50 years who received an allogeneic stem cell transplant from an unrelated donor, was CMV-positive, and had chronic GVHD only. A share of the T cells may be of graft donor origin.

The chain joins TRBV4-1 to TRBJ2-7; D is possibly TRBD1 (6 bases). The CDR3 is made up of 14 amino acids. Germline-derived CDR1 and CDR2 are MGHRA and YSYEKL. V lost 4 bases to trimming and J lost 3 bases, with 13 bases between them. The CDR3 nucleotides read TGCGCCAGCAGCCCCAAAAGGGGGAGCTACGAGCAGTACTTC. It yields the protein CASSPKRGSYEQYF.

This rearrangement joins TRBV5-1 to TRBJ2-7, with 8 bases aligning to TRBD2. V trimming: 4 bases; J trimming: 0 bases; junction bases outside the gene matches: 9. The length of the CDR3 is 16 residues. Per germline, CDR1 SGHRS and CDR2 YFSETQ. In DNA, the CDR3 is TGCGCCAGCAGCAGAACTAGCGGATTGAGCTCCTACGAGCAGTACTTC. The encoded protein is CASSRTSGLSSYEQYF.

The chain links TRBV5-4 to TRBJ2-5; TRBD2 agrees at 12 bases. After removal of 4 bases from V and 3 bases from J, the junction contained 4 bases not matched to a gene. CDR3 length: 15 amino acids. The germline V gene encodes CDR1 SGHNT and CDR2 YYREEE (reference sequence). CDR3 sequence (DNA): TGTGCCAGCAGCATAGGACTAGCGGGGAAAGAGACCCAGTACTTC. Protein sequence: CASSIGLAGKETQYF.

A few counts support this clone. The rearrangement uses TRBV18 and TRBJ1-1; TRBD1 agrees at 7 bases. The J segment lost 0 bases and the V segment lost 6 bases, leaving 13 bases of the junction unmatched. CDR1 is KGHSH, CDR2 LQKENI, per germline. There are 17 residues in the CDR3. The CDR3 region has the DNA TGTGCCAGCTCCGCGCCGGGACAGAGTATCATGAACACTGAAGCTTTCTTT. Translation: CASSAPGQSIMNTEAFF.